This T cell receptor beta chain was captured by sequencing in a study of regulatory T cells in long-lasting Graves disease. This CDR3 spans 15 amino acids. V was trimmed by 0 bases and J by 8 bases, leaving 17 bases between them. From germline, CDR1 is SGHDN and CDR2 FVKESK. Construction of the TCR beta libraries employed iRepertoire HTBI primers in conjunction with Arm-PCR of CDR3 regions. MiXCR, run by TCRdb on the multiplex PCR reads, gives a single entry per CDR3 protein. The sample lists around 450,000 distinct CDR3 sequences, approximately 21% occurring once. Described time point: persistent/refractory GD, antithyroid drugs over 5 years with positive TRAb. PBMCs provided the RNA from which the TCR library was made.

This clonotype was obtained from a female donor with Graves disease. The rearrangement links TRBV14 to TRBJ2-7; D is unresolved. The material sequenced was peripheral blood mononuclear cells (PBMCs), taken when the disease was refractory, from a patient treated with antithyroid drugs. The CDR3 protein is CASSQESDPSTKQYF. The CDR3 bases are TGTGCCAGCAGCCAAGAGTCGGATCCATCTACGAAGCAGTACTTC.